The TCR beta chain described here comes from a study of technical replicates of blood from several donors. The CDR3 extends over 16 amino acids. Between the trimmed V and J ends, which lost 2 bases and 0 bases, there was a span of 13 bases. CDR1 is MGHDK, CDR2 SYGVNS, per germline. Profiling relied on immunoSEQ multiplex PCR, and the TCRdb table lists in-frame clones only, not all of them. Of approximately 70,000 clones in the sample, roughly 90% were seen once. Sequenced input: T cells isolated from PBMCs. This TCR derives from a human donor in good health. The chain uses TRBV25-1 and TRBJ1-1; possible D gene TRBD1, 5 bases. The CDR3 sequence: CASSERVTVMNTEAFF. DNA of the CDR3: TGTGCCAGCAGTGAACGTGTGACAGTCATGAACACTGAAGCTTTCTTT.